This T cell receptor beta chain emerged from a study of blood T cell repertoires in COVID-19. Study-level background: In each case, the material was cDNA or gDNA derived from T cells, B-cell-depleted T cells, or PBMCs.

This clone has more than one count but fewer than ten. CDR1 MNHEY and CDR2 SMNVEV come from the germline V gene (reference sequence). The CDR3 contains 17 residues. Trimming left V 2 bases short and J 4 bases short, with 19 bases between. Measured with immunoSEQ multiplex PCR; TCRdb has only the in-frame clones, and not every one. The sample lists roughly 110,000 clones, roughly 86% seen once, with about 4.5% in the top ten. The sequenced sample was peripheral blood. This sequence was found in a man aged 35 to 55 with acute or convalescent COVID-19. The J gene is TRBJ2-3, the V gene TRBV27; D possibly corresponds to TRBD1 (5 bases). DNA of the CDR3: TGTGCCAGCAGTTTAAGGGGAACCTTCTTAAAGCCAGATACGCAGTATTTT. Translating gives CASSLRGTFLKPDTQYF.